Shown below are 26 T cell receptor beta chains from a single sample sequenced in a study of spatial heterogeneity in lung cancer (dated by TCRdb to the late 2010s). Library generation was performed with 5' RACE. Data came from a NextSeq 500. TCRdb redid the processing of the public reads, applying fastp at Q25 and MiXCR, and retained in-frame beta chains. Duplicate CDR3 protein sequences are folded into a single record with the most common DNA and genes. For this sample the table gives more than 9,500 distinct CDR3 sequences, of which approximately 6.2% were detected only once. The leading ten clones occupy about a tenth of the sample. The time point label here, explained by the study, means: sample taken at primary tumor resection. For TCR sequencing, whole RNA was extracted from tumor and nontumor lung tissue, or from cryopreserved PBMC samples, and no cell sorting was done. The sequenced sample was normal lung tissue next to the tumor, obtained at surgery. Receptors originate from a male donor with early-stage non-small cell lung cancer.

As for this clonotype: This beta chain represents an off-target read in a library built for alpha chains; its size is of limited meaning. This chain joins TRBV11-2 and TRBJ1-1, with 10 bases that match TRBD1. Per the germline V gene, CDR1 is SGHAT and CDR2 is FQNNGV. The CDR3 runs to 12 residues. J gave up 12 bases and V 1 base, and 2 bases lay outside the gene matches. CDR3 nucleotides: TGTGCCAGCAGCTTAGGGACAGGGGGAACTTTCTTT. Protein product: CASSLGTGGTFF.

This clonotype was recorded at least ten times. This beta chain is a stray read from a library made for alpha chains; its abundance is not meaningful. The V gene is TRBV6-2 or TRBV6-3, the J gene TRBJ2-7, with 7 bases identical to TRBD1. CDR1 is MNHEY and CDR2 is SVGEGT in the germline V gene. The CDR3 consists of 14 residues. V lost 5 bases to trimming and J lost 3 bases; unmatched junction nucleotides: 7. The CDR3 DNA reads as TGTGCCAGCAGTAAACAGGGGTATGGCTACGAGCAGTACTTC. It yields the protein CASSKQGYGYEQYF.

This clonotype counts as medium-sized. This beta chain slipped into a library made for alpha chains as a stray read, so its size is not meaningful. The chain combines TRBV6-6 with TRBJ2-7; D is unclear. The CDR3 contains 14 residues. CDR1 and CDR2 (germline): MNHNY, SVGAGI (reference sequence). Trimming cost V 6 bases and J 2 bases, with 14 bases left between them. In DNA form, the CDR3 reads TGTGCCAGCAGCCCCGTGGGCAGGACCTACGAGCAGTACTTC. As protein: CASSPVGRTYEQYF.

This clonotype was detected ten times or more. The library was designed around alpha chains, so this beta chain is a stray read whose abundance carries little weight. This chain uses TRBV5-1 with TRBJ1-1; perhaps TRBD1 as D (5 bases). This CDR3 contains 16 residues. CDR1 and CDR2 (germline): SGHRS, YFSETQ. Trimming pared 4 bases from V and 0 bases from J, leaving 16 bases between. The CDR3: CASSGQGDTVNTEAFF. As DNA, the CDR3 is TGCGCCAGCAGCGGGCAGGGCGATACCGTGAACACTGAAGCTTTCTTT.

This clonotype rates as medium-sized. This beta chain appears as a stray read in a library generated for alpha chains; its size is not informative. This chain joins TRBV11-2 and TRBJ1-1; TRBD1 agrees at 9 bases. Germline CDR1 SGHAT, CDR2 FQNNGV. Losses at the gene ends were 5 bases for V and 6 bases for J; bases not matched to a gene: 10. CDR3 length: 15 amino acids. CDR3 protein: CASSPRDREGAEAFF. CDR3 DNA sequence: TGTGCCAGCAGCCCCCGGGACAGGGAGGGCGCTGAAGCTTTCTTT.

In the case of this clonotype: This beta chain slipped into a library made for alpha chains as a stray read, so its size is not meaningful. The rearrangement links TRBV7-9 to TRBJ2-7; weak D call: TRBD1 (5 bases). Germline V gene data show CDR1 as SEHNR and CDR2 as FQNEAQ (reference sequence). The CDR3 sequence is 11 residues long. V lost 5 bases, J lost 6 bases, and 8 bases lay in between. The CDR3 region is CASSPGFEQYF. The CDR3 coding sequence is TGTGCCAGCAGCCCAGGGTTCGAGCAGTACTTC.

This clonotype was detected a few times. This beta chain lies outside the target of a library built for alpha chains; its clone size means little. This rearrangement joins TRBV27 to TRBJ1-2; TRBD1 agrees at 10 bases. Germline V gene data show CDR1 as MNHEY and CDR2 as SMNVEV (reference sequence). This CDR3 is built from 20 residues. V trimming: 3 bases; J trimming: 8 bases; junction bases outside the gene matches: 24. CDR3 bases: TGTGCCAGCAGTTTGGTACCCCCGGGACAGGGGACCATATTCGGCGGCGGCTACACCTTC. Translated: CASSLVPPGQGTIFGGGYTF.

Many counts were recorded for this clonotype. Because the library targeted alpha chains, this beta chain is an off-target read whose size means little. The V and J genes are TRBV18 and TRBJ1-5; possible D gene TRBD1, 6 bases. The V gene's germline CDR1 is KGHSH and CDR2 LQKENI. This CDR3 spans 19 amino acids. Trimming cost V 4 bases and J 1 base, with 23 bases left between them. The CDR3 sequence is CASSRRAQGGGESNQPQHF. The CDR3 DNA reads TGTGCCAGCTCACGAAGGGCACAGGGAGGGGGGGAGAGCAATCAGCCCCAGCATTTT.

This clonotype was seen many times. This beta chain slipped into a library made for alpha chains as a stray read, so its size is not meaningful. The chain employs TRBV2 and TRBJ1-5, with TRBD1 as a possible D gene (6 bases). Trimming stripped 8 bases from V and 0 bases from J, with 20 bases between. The CDR3 has 17 amino acids. Germline-derived CDR1 and CDR2 are SNHLY and FYNNEI. For the CDR3, the DNA is TGTGCCAGCGGATCGAGGTGGCAGGGGTATAGCAATCAGCCCCAGCATTTT. It encodes CASGSRWQGYSNQPQHF.

Turning to this clonotype: Being off target in a library aimed at alpha chains, this beta chain has a size of little meaning. V and J are TRBV6-2 or TRBV6-3 and TRBJ2-5; no reliable D call. V was cut by 2 bases and J by 5 bases, with 15 bases left in between. CDR1 MNHEY and CDR2 SVGEGT come from the germline V gene. The CDR3 extends over 15 amino acids. The CDR3 sequence: CASSYRSTGRETQYF. The CDR3 region has the DNA TGTGCCAGCAGTTACCGATCGACCGGCCGGGAGACCCAGTACTTC.

This clonotype showed up many times. This beta chain appears as a stray read in a library generated for alpha chains; its size is not informative. The chain employs TRBV20-1 and TRBJ1-1; maybe TRBD1 (5 bases). Looked up from germline, CDR1 is DFQATT and CDR2 is SNEGSKA (reference sequence). V was shortened by 3 bases and J by 9 bases, with 17 bases between the two germline ends. The CDR3 loop spans 13 amino acids. In DNA, the CDR3 is TGCAGTGCTAGCCTCCCGGCCCAGGACAAAGCTTTCTTT. Its translation: CSASLPAQDKAFF.

As concerns this clonotype: Since the library was made to target alpha chains, this beta chain is a stray read and its abundance is not meaningful. This chain connects TRBV28 to TRBJ2-1; D remains unclear. CDR3 length: 12 residues. CDR1 is MDHEN, CDR2 SYDVKM, per germline. Trimming took off 6 bases at V and 4 bases at J, with 7 bases between the two ends. The CDR3 coding sequence is TGTGCCAGCAGCCTATCATACAATGAGCAGTTCTTC. Protein sequence: CASSLSYNEQFF.

This clonotype was detected many times. Because the library targeted alpha chains, this beta chain is an off-target read whose size means little. V usage is TRBV5-1 and J usage is TRBJ2-1; either TRBD1 or TRBD2 may supply D (5 bases each). Trimming took 2 bases from V and 7 from J, leaving 13 bases between them. Germline loops: CDR1 SGHRS, CDR2 YFSETQ. This CDR3 has 14 amino acids. The CDR3 DNA reads as TGCGCCAGCAGCTTTGGGGGAATGAGGAATGAGCAGTTCTTC. Its protein is CASSFGGMRNEQFF. The full variable domain, its missing parts supplied by reference TRBV5-1 and TRBJ2-1, is KAGVTQTPRYLIKTRGQQVTLSCSPISGHRSVSWYQQTPGQGLQFLFEYFSETQRNKGNFPGRFSGRQFSNSRSEMNVSTLELGDSALYLCASSFGGMRNEQFFGPGTRLTVL.

In its sample, this clonotype ranks as medium-sized. This beta chain slipped into a library made for alpha chains as a stray read, so its size is not meaningful. The chain employs TRBV7-2 and TRBJ1-1; D not certain. CDR1 and CDR2 (germline): SGHTA, FQGNSA. V lost 7 bases to trimming and J lost 7 bases, with 16 bases between them. CDR3 size: 13 residues. CDR3 region: CASTPSGSLEAFF. In DNA, the CDR3 is TGTGCCAGCACCCCCTCCGGCAGCCTTGAAGCTTTCTTT.

This clonotype was detected ten times or more. As an off-target read in a library built for alpha chains, this beta chain has a frequency of little significance. V is TRBV20-1 and J is TRBJ1-1, with D perhaps matching TRBD1 (5 bases). Trimming shortened V by 1 base and J by 7 bases, and 13 bases separated the two germline ends. The CDR3 spans 13 residues. The germline gives CDR1 DFQATT, CDR2 SNEGSKA (reference sequence). The CDR3 DNA is TGCAGTGCTAGAGCCGCCAGGGCAGGTGAAGCTTTCTTT. Translating it yields CSARAARAGEAFF.

By share, this clonotype ranks as medium-sized. For a library built for alpha chains, this beta chain is a stray read; little rests on its size. The chain is built from TRBV6-1 and TRBJ1-1; tentative D call: TRBD1 (6 bases). The V gene lost 7 bases and the J gene lost 2 bases, with 17 bases spanning the gap. Germline V lookup: CDR1 MNHNS, CDR2 SASEGT. CDR3 length equals 15 residues. The CDR3 sequence is CASIQGRGPNTEAFF. The DNA for the CDR3 is TGTGCCAGCATCCAGGGGAGAGGGCCAAACACTGAAGCTTTCTTT.

This clonotype was counted at least ten times. For a library built for alpha chains, this beta chain is a stray read; little rests on its size. The V gene is TRBV12-3 or TRBV12-4, the J gene TRBJ2-7, with 7 bases that match TRBD1. V lost 5 bases to trimming and J lost 4 bases; unmatched junction nucleotides: 11. There are 15 residues in the CDR3. CDR3 sequence: CASSPRTGSFYEQYF. The CDR3 DNA reads TGTGCCAGCAGTCCCCGGACAGGTTCCTTTTACGAGCAGTACTTC.

In this sample, this clonotype is medium-sized (0.01 to 0.1%). For a library built for alpha chains, this beta chain is a stray read; little rests on its size. This chain connects TRBV19 to TRBJ2-5; D perhaps matches TRBD2 (6 bases). The V gene's germline CDR1 is LNHDA and CDR2 SQIVND (reference sequence). Trimming took off 5 bases at V and 4 bases at J, with 8 bases between the two ends. The length of the CDR3 is 12 residues. The chain's CDR3 is CASSSGLETQYF. The CDR3 DNA reads as TGTGCCAGTAGTTCGGGACTAGAGACCCAGTACTTC.

In its sample, this clonotype was seen many times. For a library built for alpha chains, this beta chain is a stray read; little rests on its size. The rearrangement links TRBV28 to TRBJ1-5; 7 bases line up with TRBD1. Germline CDR1 is MDHEN and CDR2 is SYDVKM. CDR3 length equals 16 residues. J was trimmed by 2 bases and V by 5 bases; bases with no gene match: 9. This chain's CDR3 is CASSTQWTGGNQPQHF. CDR3 sequence (DNA): TGTGCCAGCAGTACTCAGTGGACAGGAGGCAATCAGCCCCAGCATTTT. Variable domain in full (rest from reference TRBV28 and TRBJ1-5): DVKVTQSSRYLVKRTGEKVFLECVQDMDHENMFWYRQDPGLGLRLIYFSYDVKMKEKGDIPEGYSVSREKKERFSLILESASTNQTSMYLCASSTQWTGGNQPQHFGDGTRLSIL.

This clonotype ranks as large. This beta chain was picked up by a library intended for alpha chains and is off target, so its count carries little meaning. The J gene is TRBJ2-1, the V gene TRBV30, with D perhaps TRBD1 (6 bases). Germline lookup yields CDR1 GTSNPN and CDR2 SVGIG (reference sequence). The V gene lost 5 bases and the J gene lost 9 bases, with 23 bases spanning the gap. The CDR3 length is 15 residues. The CDR3 bases are TGTGCCTGGCACGCCCCCTGGGCAGGGGATTTTGAGCAGTTCTTC. Translated, it gives CAWHAPWAGDFEQFF.

Remarks on this clonotype: For a library built for alpha chains, this beta chain is a stray read; little rests on its size. This rearrangement joins TRBV4-3 to TRBJ1-5; D remains ambiguous. The CDR3 loop spans 15 amino acids. CDR1 and CDR2 from the germline V gene are LGHNA and YSLEER. V was clipped by 0 bases and J by 2 bases, with 8 bases between them. Written as DNA, the CDR3 is TGCGCCAGCAGCCAAGAATGGGGTGGCAATCAGCCCCAGCATTTT. Amino acid sequence: CASSQEWGGNQPQHF.

With respect to this clonotype: Since the library was made to target alpha chains, this beta chain is a stray read and its abundance is not meaningful. DNA of the CDR3: TGCGCCAGCAGCTTTCTAGATTTCGGGGAGCTGTTTTTT. Its protein product is CASSFLDFGELFF. V gene TRBV5-1 combines with J gene TRBJ2-2; no clear D. CDR1 is SGHRS, CDR2 YFSETQ, per germline. Trimming shortened V by 2 bases and J by 7 bases, and 9 bases separated the two germline ends. This CDR3 spans 13 amino acids.

By frequency in the sample, this clonotype is medium-sized. With the library built for alpha chains, this beta chain is off target and its frequency is not meaningful. J is TRBJ2-2 and V is TRBV7-3; the match to TRBD2 covers 14 bases. This CDR3 comprises 17 residues. The J segment lost 6 bases and the V segment lost 0 bases, leaving 3 bases of the junction unmatched. Germline CDR1 SGHTA, CDR2 FQGTGA. The CDR3 spells CASSLTGTSGSAGELFF. CDR3 in DNA: TGTGCCAGCAGCTTAACCGGGACTAGCGGGAGCGCCGGGGAGCTGTTTTTT.

A note on this clonotype: Since it is a stray read in a library aimed at alpha chains, this beta chain has a size that is not meaningful. The DNA for the CDR3 is TGTGCCATTGGGACAGGGGACTCACTTATTGGAAACACCATATATTTT. It is translated as CAIGTGDSLIGNTIYF. The rearrangement links TRBV10-3 to TRBJ1-3; 10 positions match TRBD1. Germline values: CDR1 ENHRY, CDR2 SYGVKD. This CDR3 contains 16 residues. The V segment lost 9 bases and the J segment 3 bases; nucleotides outside the gene matches: 11.

This clonotype was picked up many times. This beta chain is off target for a library built for alpha chains, so its abundance means little. The chain employs TRBV6-6 and TRBJ1-2, with 7 bases aligning to TRBD1. Germline-derived CDR1 and CDR2 are MNHNY and SVGAGI (reference sequence). The CDR3 totals 14 residues. V gave up 4 bases and J gave up 4 bases; unmatched junction bases: 6. The CDR3 DNA reads as TGTGCCAGCAGTTCCCCGGGACAGTTCTATGGCTACACCTTC. As protein: CASSSPGQFYGYTF.

This clonotype was detected many times. This beta chain is a stray sequence in a library constructed for alpha chains; its clone size is not meaningful. The chain's CDR3 is CSVVSGVNTDTQYF. The CDR3, as DNA: TGCAGCGTTGTAAGTGGGGTCAACACAGATACGCAGTATTTT. The J gene is TRBJ2-3, the V gene TRBV29-1; D unclear. Trimming removed 4 bases from V and 2 bases from J, with 13 bases in between. Per the germline V gene, CDR1 is SQVTM and CDR2 is ANQGSEA. The CDR3 spans 14 residues.